A single sample gave rise to the 26 T cell receptor beta chains below, sequenced in a study of molecular identifiers for immune sequencing clone quantification. A single record per CDR3 protein comes from TCRdb applying MiXCR to the PCR reads. The sample holds about half a million distinct CDR3 sequences; around 21% are singletons and the top ten take about 0.78%. The specimen sequenced was naive CD8+ T cells from blood, with Jurkat cell RNA spiked in. This sample's subset: FACS-sorted CD8+CD4-CCR7+CD45RA+ naive T cells. Receptors originate from a human donor in good health. Some libraries in this study had Jurkat cell RNA spiked in.

This clonotype was seen only a few times. This chain connects TRBV29-1 to TRBJ1-1; D is unclear. Germline V CDR1 and CDR2: SQVTM, ANQGSEA. Trimming removed 1 base from V and 7 bases from J, with 10 bases in between. The CDR3 has 12 residues. This CDR3 reads CSVEVVGIEAFF. The DNA for the CDR3 is TGCAGCGTTGAAGTGGTAGGAATTGAAGCTTTCTTT.

This rearrangement joins TRBV29-1 to TRBJ2-2; 7 bases match TRBD2. Germline lookup yields CDR1 SQVTM and CDR2 ANQGSEA. The CDR3 totals 12 residues. V lost 5 bases, J lost 7 bases, and 4 bases stayed unmatched. CDR3 sequence reads: CSVWGGVGELFF. DNA for the CDR3: TGCAGCGTTTGGGGGGGTGTCGGGGAGCTGTTTTTT.

About this clonotype itself: A read error is possible here, since a much larger clone lies one base away. The CDR3 sequence is CASSRRAGGQPQHF. The DNA of the CDR3 is TGTGCCAGCAGCCGGAGGGCTGGTGGTCAGCCCCAGCATTTT. The rearrangement links TRBV12-3 or TRBV12-4 to TRBJ1-5; D is ambiguous. V was trimmed by 6 bases and J by 6 bases, leaving 15 bases between them. The CDR3 has 14 amino acids.

A few counts support this clonotype. The chain uses TRBV2 and TRBJ1-1; D gene uncertain. V was clipped by 1 base and J by 5 bases, with 17 bases between them. Germline assignment: CDR1 SNHLY and CDR2 FYNNEI. This CDR3 has 16 residues. The CDR3 loop is CASSEGLGFAMTEAFF. The DNA for the CDR3 is TGTGCCAGCAGTGAAGGTCTGGGTTTCGCGATGACTGAAGCTTTCTTT.

The CDR3 loop reads CASRRLAGLEEQFF. CDR3 nucleotides: TGTGCCAGCAGACGACTAGCGGGGTTGGAAGAGCAGTTCTTC. The chain recombines TRBV7-9 with TRBJ2-1; 11 positions agree with TRBD2. With 6 bases clipped from V and 10 bases from J, the junction kept 8 bases outside the gene matches. The CDR3 contains 14 residues. Germline CDR1 and CDR2: SEHNR and FQNEAQ (reference sequence).

As concerns this clonotype: This may be a read error: a much more frequent sequence differs by one nucleotide. The chain links TRBV6-5 to TRBJ2-1; D is unresolved. The CDR3 spans 15 residues. Germline V CDR1 and CDR2: MNHEY, SVGAGI. In DNA form, the CDR3 reads TGTACCAGCAGTTACTCGGACCGGTCCTACAATGAGCAGTTCTTC. Translated: CTSSYSDRSYNEQFF.

This chain links TRBV27 with TRBJ2-3; D possibly corresponds to TRBD2 (5 bases). Germline CDR1 and CDR2: MNHEY and SMNVEV (reference sequence). The CDR3 runs to 14 residues. V lost 6 bases and J 5 bases, leaving 15 bases between the germline ends. The CDR3 nucleotides read TGTGCCAGCAGCGTAGCGTCTTCGCTAGATACGCAGTATTTT. Protein sequence: CASSVASSLDTQYF.

This clonotype was recorded many times. In DNA, the CDR3 is TGTGCCAGCAGCACTAGCGGGAGGGCCGCGGTCGGGGAGCTGTTTTTT. Translating gives CASSTSGRAAVGELFF. This sequence joins TRBV7-9 and TRBJ2-2, with 13 positions matching TRBD2. Germline V gene sequence: CDR1 SEHNR, CDR2 FQNEAQ (reference sequence). V was pared by 5 bases and J by 7 bases, with 7 bases of the junction left unmatched. CDR3 size: 16 residues. Full variable domain (remainder filled in from reference TRBV7-9 and TRBJ2-2): DTGVSQNPRHKITKRGQNVTFRCDPISEHNRLYWYRQTLGQGPEFLTYFQNEAQLEKSRLLSDRFSAERPKGSFSTLEIQRTEQGDSAMYLCASSTSGRAAVGELFFGEGSRLTVL.

This clonotype appeared many times. The V and J genes are TRBV7-9 and TRBJ1-6, with 10 nucleotides matching TRBD1. Germline V gene data show CDR1 as SEHNR and CDR2 as FQNEAQ (reference sequence). CDR3 length: 17 amino acids. The J segment lost 7 bases and the V segment lost 6 bases, leaving 12 bases of the junction unmatched. CDR3 region: CASRTLDRGPNNSPLHF. Written as DNA, the CDR3 is TGTGCCAGCAGAACACTTGACAGGGGGCCGAACAATTCACCCCTCCACTTT.

This chain links TRBV9 with TRBJ2-1; TRBD2 agrees at 12 bases. The CDR3 has 15 amino acids. J lost 8 bases, V lost 2 bases, and 5 bases had no gene match. The germline V gene encodes CDR1 SGDLS and CDR2 YYNGEE. This chain's CDR3 is CASSVLAGGRHEQFF. In DNA form, the CDR3 reads TGTGCCAGCAGCGTGCTAGCGGGGGGGCGGCATGAGCAGTTCTTC.

This clonotype was seen only once. The V gene is TRBV4-3, the J gene TRBJ2-3; 13 nucleotides match TRBD2. After removal of 0 bases from V and 3 bases from J, the junction contained 6 bases not matched to a gene. Germline CDR1 is LGHNA and CDR2 is YSLEER. There are 18 residues in the CDR3. Here the CDR3 DNA reads TGCGCCAGCAGCCAAGATCGACTAGCGGGGGGACGAACAGATACGCAGTATTTT. Residues: CASSQDRLAGGRTDTQYF.

This clonotype appeared a few times. This chain joins TRBV7-9 and TRBJ2-5, with 10 bases that match TRBD1. CDR1 is SEHNR and CDR2 is FQNEAQ in the germline V gene (reference sequence). This CDR3 region has 16 residues. The V and J ends lost 0 bases and 7 bases, in that order; junction bases with no gene match: 8. The CDR3 protein is CASSLAGTGAMGTQYF. The CDR3, as DNA: TGTGCCAGCAGCTTAGCAGGGACAGGGGCGATGGGGACCCAGTACTTC.

The V gene is TRBV12-3 or TRBV12-4, the J gene TRBJ1-2; 7 bases match TRBD1. This CDR3 is built from 14 residues. J lost 4 bases, V lost 3 bases, and 5 bases had no gene match. Here the CDR3 DNA reads TGTGCCAGCAGTTTGAGAGGACAGGTCTATGGCTACACCTTC. This encodes CASSLRGQVYGYTF.

The chain employs TRBV28 and TRBJ1-1; the match to TRBD1 covers 9 bases. CDR3 length: 14 residues. The junction had 4 bases not matched to a gene; V was cut back by 2 bases and J by 6 bases. Germline CDR1 and CDR2: MDHEN and SYDVKM. This CDR3 is CASSLGGTGSEAFF. The DNA of the CDR3 is TGTGCCAGCAGTTTAGGGGGGACAGGGTCTGAAGCTTTCTTT.

This clonotype was counted at least ten times. The V gene is TRBV2, the J gene TRBJ1-3; possible D gene TRBD1, 5 bases. Germline CDR1 is SNHLY and CDR2 is FYNNEI. V lost 5 bases and J lost 0, with 8 bases in between. The CDR3 is made up of 14 amino acids. The CDR3 protein is CASSWTNSGNTIYF. In DNA, the CDR3 is TGTGCCAGCAGTTGGACAAACTCTGGAAACACCATATATTTT. Full variable domain (missing parts from reference TRBV2 and TRBJ1-3): EPEVTQTPSHQVTQMGQEVILRCVPISNHLYFYWYRQILGQKVEFLVSFYNNEISEKSEIFDDQFSVERPDGSNFTLKIRSTKLEDSAMYFCASSWTNSGNTIYFGEGSWLTVV.

Many counts were recorded for this clonotype. The chain recombines TRBV30 with TRBJ2-7; D gene ambiguous. Germline V lookup: CDR1 GTSNPN, CDR2 SVGIG (reference sequence). The CDR3 has 12 residues. V lost 0 bases and J 4 bases, leaving 7 bases between the germline ends. CDR3 coding DNA: TGTGCCTGGAGTGTATGGGGTTACGAGCAGTACTTC. Translation: CAWSVWGYEQYF.

The chain links TRBV7-9 to TRBJ2-7, with 7 bases matching TRBD1. Germline V gene lookup returns CDR1 SEHNR and CDR2 FQNEAQ (reference sequence). This CDR3 has 12 amino acids. The J segment lost 4 bases and the V segment lost 6 bases, leaving 3 bases of the junction unmatched. CDR3 nucleotides: TGTGCCAGCAGATTGACAGGGTACGAGCAGTACTTC. It specifies CASRLTGYEQYF. The full variable domain, its missing parts supplied by reference TRBV7-9 and TRBJ2-7, is DTGVSQNPRHKITKRGQNVTFRCDPISEHNRLYWYRQTLGQGPEFLTYFQNEAQLEKSRLLSDRFSAERPKGSFSTLEIQRTEQGDSAMYLCASRLTGYEQYFGPGTRLTVT.

This clonotype was recorded only once. A much larger clone is a single base away; this may be a read error. CDR3 loop: CASSFSLQSGVSTEASF. The CDR3 DNA is TGCGCCAGCAGCTTTTCACTTCAATCAGGGGTTAGCACTGAAGCTTCCTTT. This chain joins TRBV5-1 and TRBJ1-1; D may be TRBD1 (6 bases). The germline V gene encodes CDR1 SGHRS and CDR2 YFSETQ. The CDR3 spans 17 residues. Full variable domain (remainder filled in from reference TRBV5-1 and TRBJ1-1): KAGVTQTPRYLIKTRGQQVTLSCSPISGHRSVSWYQQTPGQGLQFLFEYFSETQRNKGNFPGRFSGRQFSNSRSEMNVSTLELGDSALYLCASSFSLQSGVSTEASFGQGTRLTVV.

This clonotype was counted many times. The gene calls are TRBV6-5 and TRBJ2-3; D tentatively fits TRBD1 or TRBD2 (5 bases each). Germline CDR1 reads MNHEY; CDR2 reads SVGAGI. This CDR3 region has 14 residues. V was trimmed by 2 bases and J by 2 bases, leaving 8 bases between them. DNA for the CDR3: TGTGCCAGCAGTTACGTGGGGGACACAGATACGCAGTATTTT. Encoded protein: CASSYVGDTDTQYF.

In regard to this clonotype: At one end the junction does not follow the germline gene, possibly because of a read error. The DNA for the CDR3 is TGCGCCAGCGGCCAAGATCGCCAGGGCGGGGCTGATGAAAAACTGTTTTTT. Its translation: CASGQDRQGGADEKLFF. The chain recombines TRBV4-3 with TRBJ1-4, with D possibly matching TRBD1 (5 bases). The CDR3 has 17 amino acids. From germline, CDR1 is LGHNA and CDR2 YSLEER.

This clonotype occurred many times. The chain combines TRBV30 with TRBJ1-5, with a possible D match to TRBD1 (6 bases). Germline CDR1 and CDR2: GTSNPN and SVGIG (reference sequence). The CDR3 runs to 14 residues. V shed 3 bases and J shed 1 base, with 10 bases lying between them. CDR3 nucleotide sequence: TGTGCCTGGAGCGTAGGACAGAGCAATCAGCCCCAGCATTTT. Its translation is CAWSVGQSNQPQHF.

The table lists this clonotype with many counts. The chain combines TRBV20-1 with TRBJ2-7; either TRBD1 or TRBD2 may supply D (5 bases each). The CDR3 has 16 amino acids. V was shortened by 2 bases and J by 2 bases, with 19 bases between the two germline ends. CDR1 and CDR2 (germline): DFQATT, SNEGSKA (reference sequence). The CDR3 protein is CSARNPPLGAAYEQYF. The DNA of the CDR3 is TGCAGTGCTAGAAACCCCCCCCTCGGGGCCGCCTACGAGCAGTACTTC.

Ten or more counts support this clonotype. This chain links TRBV7-8 with TRBJ1-5; D is unresolved. Germline V CDR1 and CDR2: SGHVS, FQNEAQ. This CDR3 is 13 amino acids long. Trimming left V 4 bases short and J 2 bases short, with 6 bases between. CDR3 in DNA: TGTGCCAGCAGCTCGATTCGCAATCAGCCCCAGCATTTT. Its protein is CASSSIRNQPQHF.

This clonotype was found a few times. This chain connects TRBV30 to TRBJ2-1; D ambiguous. This CDR3 is built from 13 residues. Trimming left V 0 bases short and J 7 bases short, with 10 bases between. Germline V lookup: CDR1 GTSNPN, CDR2 SVGIG (reference sequence). The CDR3 DNA sequence: TGTGCCTGGAGTGTAAGTTTGGATAATGAGCAGTTCTTC. Protein: CAWSVSLDNEQFF.

This clonotype was counted a few times. This chain uses TRBV30 with TRBJ2-7; D not resolved. CDR1 and CDR2 from the germline V gene are GTSNPN and SVGIG (reference sequence). V lost 0 bases to trimming and J lost 0 bases, with 9 bases between them. This CDR3 is 14 amino acids long. The CDR3, as DNA: TGTGCCTGGAGTGTGGGCGTCAGCTCCTACGAGCAGTACTTC. Residues: CAWSVGVSSYEQYF.

This clonotype has at least ten counts. The V gene is TRBV7-6, the J gene TRBJ1-4; D is uncertain. The CDR3 is made up of 13 amino acids. Trimming left V 2 bases short and J 8 bases short, with 9 bases between. Germline assignment: CDR1 SGHVS and CDR2 FNYEAQ. The CDR3 coding sequence is TGTGCCAGCAGCTTATCTAGACACGAAAAACTGTTTTTT. Its protein is CASSLSRHEKLFF. The complete variable domain, with remaining parts taken from reference TRBV7-6 and TRBJ1-4, reads GAGVSQSPRYKVTKRGQDVALRCDPISGHVSLYWYRQALGQGPEFLTYFNYEAQQDKSGLPNDRFSAERPEGSISTLTIQRTEQRDSAMYRCASSLSRHEKLFFGSGTQLSVL.